This T cell receptor beta chain was captured in a study of T-cell memory formation after mild COVID-19. Broader study findings: CD4/CD8 balance held among clones contracting day 15 to 85, and later expanders leaned CD4+.

Sample barcodes and UMIs were carried by the TCR alpha and TCR beta cDNA libraries that 5'RACE generated with constant-segment primers. TCRdb passed the 5' RACE reads through MiXCR, listing each CDR3 protein once. The repertoire includes about 240,000 distinct CDR3 sequences, approximately 9% of them detected once, and roughly a fifth sits in the top ten. V was shortened by 2 bases and J by 1 base, with 5 bases between the two germline ends. The V gene's germline CDR1 is SGHTA and CDR2 FQGTGA. The CDR3 covers 13 residues. About this clonotype: Its antigen remains unknown.

This clonotype was sampled from a young man who had mild COVID-19 (a few samples of this study predate the infection). Cell type and time point are not known. The rearrangement joins TRBV7-3 to TRBJ1-1; no firm D call. Sequenced: PBMCs or a T cell subset sorted from them (not recorded which). CDR3 protein: CASSLRSNTEAFF. For the CDR3, the DNA is TGTGCCAGCAGCTTACGCTCGAACACTGAAGCTTTCTTT.